These 3 T cell receptor beta chains share one sample of origin, sequenced in a study of response to subunit inactivated influenza vaccine (dated by TCRdb to the late 2010s). Libraries were prepared through RT-PCR. TCRdb shows the sequencer as Illumina HiSeq 2500. TCRdb reprocessed the public reads (quality trimming at Q25 with fastp, clone calling with MiXCR) and kept in-frame beta chains. Merged by CDR3 protein, the rows form single entries marked with the most common genes and DNA. The sample profile shows 630,000 or so distinct CDR3 sequences; about 15% of them were found once. The ten most abundant clones make up roughly 11% of the sample. The source was PBMCs from blood, collected 11 to 12 days after vaccination. Every receptor here comes from a man aged 50 to 59 who received an inactivated influenza vaccine. Donor details come from another sample of the same person, matched by shared clones.

The chain is built from TRBV21-1 and TRBJ1-5; the table assigns TRBD1, which was not confirmed against the DNA. TRBV21-1 is designated a pseudogene. The CDR3 loop spans 16 amino acids. Here the CDR3 DNA reads TGTGCCAGCAGCAACCCCACGGGGGGATGCGATCAGCCCCAGCATTTT. Amino acids: CASSNPTGGCDQPQHF.

This clonotype was found a few times. The rearrangement uses TRBV5-1 and TRBJ2-7; TRBD1 matches 8 bases. The CDR3 spans 16 residues. V gave up 4 bases and J gave up 3 bases; unmatched junction bases: 12. Germline-derived CDR1 and CDR2 are SGHRS and YFSETQ. The DNA for the CDR3 is TGCGCCAGCAGCCTAGAATCCGGGACAGGATTCTACGAGCAGTACTTC. Translating it yields CASSLESGTGFYEQYF.

This clonotype was picked up a small number of times. The J gene is TRBJ2-7, the V gene TRBV19, with D possibly being TRBD1 (6 bases). The CDR3 is 17 residues long. V was clipped by 1 base and J by 6 bases, with 22 bases between them. Germline V gives CDR1 LNHDA, CDR2 SQIVND (reference sequence). The CDR3 here is CASSIGGIRGIPLEQYF. CDR3 bases: TGTGCCAGTAGTATAGGAGGGATCAGGGGCATCCCTCTCGAGCAGTACTTC.